This entry lists 10 T cell receptor beta chains sequenced from one sample in a study of cytomegalovirus exposure and HLA in healthy donors. Researchers ran the PCR with 60 Vbeta and 13 Jbeta primers. The method was immunoSEQ multiplex PCR; TCRdb's version includes in-frame clones alone and lacks a portion of them. This sample has about 120,000 clones, with approximately 80% found just once. Sequencing used PBMCs. Receptors were obtained from a female donor in good health and CMV-seropositive.

The table lists this clone with a few counts. The chain employs TRBV15 and TRBJ1-4; unclear D gene. The CDR3 has 15 amino acids. Germline V gene lookup returns CDR1 LNHNV and CDR2 YYDKDF (reference sequence). V lost 3 bases and J 11 bases, leaving 19 bases between the germline ends. CDR3 sequence reads: CATSRGRFGGWKLFF. Here the CDR3 DNA reads TGTGCCACCAGCAGGGGAAGATTCGGAGGGTGGAAACTGTTTTTT.

The chain is built from TRBV6-6 and TRBJ1-3; TRBD1 is a possible D gene (6 bases). This CDR3 has 15 amino acids. The V end lost 2 bases, the J end lost 4 bases, and 12 bases lay between the germline ends. Per the germline V gene, CDR1 is MNHNY and CDR2 is SVGAGI (reference sequence). This chain's CDR3 is CASSYLTGRGNTIYF. The CDR3, as DNA: TGTGCCAGCAGTTACCTTACAGGGCGCGGAAACACCATATATTTT.

As concerns this clone: At one end, the junction sequence differs from germline, possibly due to a read error. The rearrangement links TRBV7-9 to TRBJ2-5, with D maybe TRBD2 (6 bases). The CDR3 loop spans 12 amino acids. CDR1 and CDR2 from the germline V gene are SEHNR and FQNEAQ (reference sequence). The CDR3 nucleotides are TGTTCCAGCAGCTTAAGCGGGGAGACCCAGTACTTC. This sequence encodes CSSSLSGETQYF.

The chain has TRBV29-1 and TRBJ2-3; TRBD2 is a possible D gene (6 bases). The germline V and J ends were trimmed by 4 bases and 4 bases, with 15 bases remaining between them. CDR1 and CDR2 (germline): SQVTM, ANQGSEA. CDR3 length: 14 residues. Here the CDR3 DNA reads TGCAGCGTTGGGCGCGGGAATGGGGCAGATACGCAGTATTTT. Translating it yields CSVGRGNGADTQYF.

This chain connects TRBV7-3 to TRBJ2-3, with 7 bases lining up with TRBD2. Germline V gene data show CDR1 as SGHTA and CDR2 as FQGTGA. J gave up 5 bases and V 4 bases, and 6 bases lay outside the gene matches. This CDR3 has 14 residues. Written as DNA, the CDR3 is TGTGCCAGCAGCTCGTGGTTAGCGGGAGATACGCAGTATTTT. Residues: CASSSWLAGDTQYF.

The chain joins TRBV6-5 to TRBJ1-2, with 8 bases identical to TRBD1. Losses at the gene ends were 4 bases for V and 2 bases for J; bases not matched to a gene: 3. The CDR3 runs to 14 residues. CDR1 and CDR2 (germline): MNHEY, SVGAGI. CDR3 residues: CASSWDRRNYGYTF. CDR3 DNA sequence: TGTGCCAGCAGTTGGGACAGGCGGAACTATGGCTACACCTTC.

This chain connects TRBV19 to TRBJ1-5; a weak D match, TRBD1 (6 bases). Trimming left V 8 bases short and J 5 bases short, with 22 bases between. The germline V gene encodes CDR1 LNHDA and CDR2 SQIVND (reference sequence). CDR3 size: 16 residues. The CDR3 DNA is TGTGCCAGTGTAAAGCAGGGGTCACCCCGGGATCAGCCCCAGCATTTT. Residues: CASVKQGSPRDQPQHF.

The chain employs TRBV9 and TRBJ2-5, with a tentative D call TRBD2 (5 bases). The V gene lost 4 bases and the J gene lost 5 bases, with 12 bases spanning the gap. Germline CDR1 is SGDLS and CDR2 is YYNGEE. This CDR3 spans 13 amino acids. CDR3 loop: CASSPDSPETQYF. DNA of the CDR3: TGTGCCAGCAGCCCGGACTCTCCGGAGACCCAGTACTTC.

This clone was observed a few times. The V and J genes are TRBV7-9 and TRBJ2-5; maybe TRBD1 (5 bases). Trimming took off 2 bases at V and 5 bases at J, with 12 bases between the two ends. The V gene's germline CDR1 is SEHNR and CDR2 FQNEAQ (reference sequence). This CDR3 contains 14 residues. CDR3 sequence reads: CASSLPRVTETQYF. The CDR3 region has the DNA TGTGCCAGCAGCTTACCCAGGGTTACTGAGACCCAGTACTTC.

The chain combines TRBV9 with TRBJ2-3; 11 nucleotides align to TRBD2. The CDR3 length is 16 residues. The V and J ends lost 2 bases and 6 bases, in that order; junction bases with no gene match: 8. In germline, CDR1 is SGDLS, CDR2 YYNGEE. For the CDR3, the DNA is TGTGCCAGCAGCGTGGCGGGACTAGCGGAGAGGGATACGCAGTATTTT. The encoded protein is CASSVAGLAERDTQYF. The complete variable domain, with remaining parts taken from reference TRBV9 and TRBJ2-3, reads DSGVTQTPKHLITATGQRVTLRCSPRSGDLSVYWYQQSLDQGLQFLIQYYNGEERAKGNILERFSAQQFPDLHSELNLSSLELGDSALYFCASSVAGLAERDTQYFGPGTRLTVL.